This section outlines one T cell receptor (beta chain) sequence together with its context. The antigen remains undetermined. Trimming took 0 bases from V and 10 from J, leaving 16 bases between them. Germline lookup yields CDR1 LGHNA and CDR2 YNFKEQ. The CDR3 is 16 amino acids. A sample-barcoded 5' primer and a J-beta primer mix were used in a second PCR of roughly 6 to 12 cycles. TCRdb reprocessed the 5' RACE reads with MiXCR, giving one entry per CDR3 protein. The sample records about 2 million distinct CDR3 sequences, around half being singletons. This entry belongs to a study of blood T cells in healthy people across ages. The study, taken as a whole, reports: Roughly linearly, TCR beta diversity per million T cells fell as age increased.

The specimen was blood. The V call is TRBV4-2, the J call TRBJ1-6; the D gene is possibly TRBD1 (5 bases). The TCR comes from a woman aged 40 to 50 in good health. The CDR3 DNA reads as TGTGCCAGCAGCCAAGAGGTACGGGGCTCGGGCTCACCCCTCCACTTT. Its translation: CASSQEVRGSGSPLHF.